Below, one T cell receptor (beta chain) is given with its context. This clonotype occurred a few times. Its antigen remains unidentified. Base qualities are not at hand, and no much larger clone is one base apart. This record comes from a study of response to subunit inactivated influenza vaccine (dated by TCRdb to 2016 to 2018). For the study in its entirety: To follow how T cells responded to a trivalent subunit inactivated influenza vaccine, the researchers relied on deep quantitative profiling of the T cell receptor repertoire. What the work shows at the level of the full study, not this receptor alone: According to the authors, only a limited number of new T cells may be recruited by each seasonal influenza vaccination.

The germline V gene encodes CDR1 MNHEY and CDR2 SVGEGT. Including the terminal cysteine and phenylalanine, the CDR3 comprises 15 residues. The CDR3 DNA has 45 bases and is translated from base 1. The junction shows trimming of 2 bases on V and 2 bases on J, plus 7 bases between the germline ends. The method was RT-PCR. TCRdb records Illumina HiSeq 2500 as the sequencer. TCRdb redid the processing of the public reads, applying fastp at Q25 and MiXCR, and retained in-frame beta chains. Here each entry gathers all rows of one CDR3 protein and keeps the most common genes and DNA. For this sample there are 800,000 to 1,000,000 distinct CDR3 sequences; around 20% appear just once. The top ten hold roughly 10% of the sample.

Sequenced material: PBMCs from blood, taken about 5 days after vaccination. The V and J segments used are TRBV6-2 or TRBV6-3 and TRBJ2-6; a confident D gene designation cannot be given. The source of this sequence is a man aged 50 to 60 who received an inactivated influenza vaccine. Donor details come from another sample of the same person, matched by shared clones. The CDR3 sequence is CASSYGRAGANVLTF. The DNA sequence follows: TGTGCCAGCAGTTACGGTCGGGCTGGGGCCAACGTCCTGACTTTC.